One and the same sample provided the 10 T cell receptor beta chains below, sequenced in a study of blood T cell repertoires in COVID-19. The assay was immunoSEQ multiplex PCR, and TCRdb's table has in-frame clones only and misses some. Of some 260,000 clones listed, over 80% are singletons. Sequencing used peripheral blood. The receptors shown here come from a woman in her 70s with COVID-19, enrolled during active disease.

The CDR3 bases are TGTGCCAGCAGACAGGGCGGCACAGATACGCAGTATTTT. Amino acid sequence: CASRQGGTDTQYF. The chain has TRBV5-4 and TRBJ2-3; weak D call: TRBD1 (6 bases). The V gene lost 5 bases and the J gene lost 1 base, with 8 bases spanning the gap. The germline gives CDR1 SGHNT, CDR2 YYREEE (reference sequence). The CDR3 loop spans 13 amino acids.

This chain joins TRBV3-1 (or the pseudogene TRBV3-2) and TRBJ2-7; 11 nucleotides align to TRBD2. Trimming removed 4 bases from V and 0 bases from J; junction bases left unmatched: 2. Germline CDR1 and CDR2: LGHDT and YNNKEL (reference sequence). This CDR3 has 15 amino acids. The CDR3, as DNA: TGTGCCAGCAGCCGGGGGACTAGCGGCTCCTACGAGCAGTACTTC. This codes for CASSRGTSGSYEQYF.

The chain recombines TRBV27 with TRBJ1-4; unclear D gene. Trimming pared 0 bases from V and 5 bases from J, leaving 7 bases between. The CDR3 contains 14 residues. The germline V gene has CDR1 MNHEY and CDR2 SMNVEV (reference sequence). The CDR3 region is CASSLSNRNEKLFF. In nucleotides, the CDR3 is TGTGCCAGCAGTTTATCGAACAGAAATGAAAAACTGTTTTTT.

CDR3 loop: CASSRGQHNEQFF. For the CDR3, the DNA is TGTGCCAGCAGCCGCGGACAGCACAATGAGCAGTTCTTC. The chain is built from TRBV11-1 and TRBJ2-1, with D maybe TRBD1 (6 bases). CDR3 length equals 13 residues. In germline, CDR1 is SGHAT, CDR2 FQDESV (reference sequence). V was cut by 5 bases and J by 5 bases, with 10 bases left in between.

The chain recombines TRBV6-1 with TRBJ2-6; D perhaps matches TRBD2 (5 bases). The CDR3 has 17 amino acids. The germline V gene has CDR1 MNHNS and CDR2 SASEGT. V lost 0 bases to trimming and J lost 2 bases, with 11 bases between them. CDR3 region: CASSEASPGAGANVLTF. The CDR3 coding sequence is TGTGCCAGCAGTGAAGCGTCGCCCGGGGCTGGGGCCAACGTCCTGACTTTC.

The chain has TRBV6-6 and TRBJ1-2; no clear D. The length of the CDR3 is 10 residues. In germline, CDR1 is MNHNY, CDR2 SVGAGI (reference sequence). Trimming pared 4 bases from V and 7 bases from J, leaving 4 bases between. As DNA, the CDR3 is TGTGCCAGCAGTTCTCCTGGCTACACCTTC. This codes for CASSSPGYTF.

This chain uses TRBV6-6 with TRBJ2-3, with D possibly matching TRBD1 (6 bases). The V gene's germline CDR1 is MNHNY and CDR2 SVGAGI (reference sequence). V dropped 5 bases and J dropped 0 bases, with 15 bases sitting between them. The CDR3 runs to 16 residues. For the CDR3, the DNA is TGTGCCAGCAGTCGACAGGCCGATGCTAGCACAGATACGCAGTATTTT. It encodes CASSRQADASTDTQYF.

V and J are TRBV18 and TRBJ2-7; possibly TRBD1 for D (5 bases). The CDR3 is 12 amino acids. In germline, CDR1 is KGHSH, CDR2 LQKENI. Trimming left V 5 bases short and J 5 bases short, with 10 bases between. The CDR3 region has the DNA TGTGCCAGCTCAGCAGGGTTGGACGAGCAGTACTTC. This codes for CASSAGLDEQYF.

V and J are TRBV5-1 and TRBJ2-5; D possibly corresponds to TRBD1 (5 bases). The CDR3 consists of 17 residues. Deletions cut 4 bases from V and 2 bases from J, with 21 bases between. Germline V gene data show CDR1 as SGHRS and CDR2 as YFSETQ. The CDR3 here is CASSPAFRQRSQETQYF. The CDR3 DNA is TGCGCCAGCAGCCCTGCTTTCCGACAGAGATCTCAAGAGACCCAGTACTTC.

V gene TRBV24-1 combines with J gene TRBJ2-2; 9 positions agree with TRBD1. Trimming took 9 bases from V and 7 from J; bases not matched to a gene: 5. Germline assignment: CDR1 KGHDR and CDR2 SFDVKD. This CDR3 is 13 amino acids long. As DNA, the CDR3 is TGTGCCACCGGGGACAGGGTTTTCGGGGAGCTGTTTTTT. Residues: CATGDRVFGELFF.